One and the same sample provided the 31 T cell receptor beta chains below, sequenced in a study of cytomegalovirus exposure and HLA in healthy donors. The PCR ran on 60 Vbeta and 13 Jbeta primers. Repertoires were generated with immunoSEQ multiplex PCR, while TCRdb's copy carries only in-frame clones and drops some. Found here are more than 85,000 clones, less than 90% of them singletons; the top ten hold just over 2.5%. Sequencing was carried out using PBMCs. These receptors were obtained from a man in his forties in good health and CMV-seronegative.

This chain joins TRBV27 and TRBJ2-7; 7 nucleotides line up with TRBD1. Germline trimming cut 6 bases from V and 4 bases from J; bases unmatched to any gene: 6. Germline loops: CDR1 MNHEY, CDR2 SMNVEV (reference sequence). This CDR3 contains 13 residues. The CDR3: CASSTQGVYEQYF. The DNA of the CDR3 is TGTGCCAGCAGCACCCAGGGGGTATACGAGCAGTACTTC.

The chain links TRBV10-1 to TRBJ1-5; 7 bases map to TRBD1. The CDR3 has 14 amino acids. Germline trimming cut 10 bases from V and 1 base from J; bases unmatched to any gene: 7. Germline V gene sequence: CDR1 WNHNN, CDR2 SYGVQD (reference sequence). The CDR3 spells CATVGQESNQPQHF. The CDR3 DNA follows: TGCGCCACCGTAGGACAGGAGAGCAATCAGCCCCAGCATTTT.

The rearrangement links TRBV11-2 to TRBJ2-1; 7 bases line up with TRBD1. This CDR3 comprises 15 residues. The trim removed 1 base at V and 4 bases at J, leaving 4 bases unmatched. Germline V gives CDR1 SGHAT, CDR2 FQNNGV. CDR3 residues: CASSLGGTAYNEQFF. CDR3 in DNA: TGTGCCAGCAGCTTAGGTGGGACAGCTTACAATGAGCAGTTCTTC. The full variable domain, its missing parts supplied by reference TRBV11-2 and TRBJ2-1, is EAGVAQSPRYKIIEKRQSVAFWCNPISGHATLYWYQQILGQGPKLLIQFQNNGVVDDSQLPKDRFSAERLKGVDSTLKIQPAKLEDSAVYLCASSLGGTAYNEQFFGPGTRLTVL.

The genes are TRBV7-2 and TRBJ2-5, with 7 positions matching TRBD1. CDR3 length: 14 residues. After removal of 4 bases from V and 2 bases from J, the junction contained 4 bases not matched to a gene. The germline V gene encodes CDR1 SGHTA and CDR2 FQGNSA. The CDR3, as DNA: TGTGCCAGCAGCTCACGACAGGGACAAGAGACCCAGTACTTC. Protein sequence: CASSSRQGQETQYF.

The chain carries TRBV7-2 and TRBJ1-3; D not certain. Germline V gene sequence: CDR1 SGHTA, CDR2 FQGNSA. The CDR3 has 15 amino acids. The ends were cut back, 3 bases at V and 0 bases at J, with 9 bases in the middle. The CDR3 loop is CASSFSPSSGNTIYF. CDR3 nucleotides: TGTGCCAGCAGCTTCAGTCCCAGCTCTGGAAACACCATATATTTT.

This clone is a singleton in its sample. J is TRBJ1-2 and V is TRBV6-5, with 7 bases lining up with TRBD1. V trimming: 6 bases; J trimming: 7 bases; junction bases outside the gene matches: 11. The germline gives CDR1 MNHEY, CDR2 SVGAGI. CDR3 size: 14 residues. Here the CDR3 DNA reads TGTGCCAGCAGCCGAGACAGGGCCTCTAGTGGCTACACCTTC. This codes for CASSRDRASSGYTF.

The rearrangement joins TRBV9 to TRBJ2-6; D remains unclear. CDR3 length: 19 residues. CDR1 is SGDLS and CDR2 is YYNGEE in the germline V gene. V was trimmed by 0 bases and J by 1 base, leaving 17 bases between them. The CDR3 region is CASSVGLRSPRSGANVLTF. The CDR3 DNA follows: TGTGCCAGCAGCGTAGGTTTAAGAAGTCCTAGATCTGGGGCCAACGTCCTGACTTTC.

CDR3 residues: CASNGDDRVGGYTF. Here the CDR3 DNA reads TGTGCCAGCAACGGGGATGACAGGGTAGGGGGCTACACCTTC. The chain couples TRBV28 to TRBJ1-2, with 7 bases fitting TRBD1. V was pared by 7 bases and J by 8 bases, with 13 bases of the junction left unmatched. The CDR3 loop spans 14 amino acids. The germline CDR1 and CDR2 sequences are MDHEN and SYDVKM.

This chain links TRBV7-2 with TRBJ2-5, with D possibly being TRBD1 (6 bases). Germline values: CDR1 SGHTA, CDR2 FQGNSA. V was pared by 4 bases and J by 3 bases, with 12 bases between. This CDR3 contains 14 residues. The CDR3 DNA is TGTGCCAGCAGCTCCGGGACATTAAAAGAGACCCAGTACTTC. It yields the protein CASSSGTLKETQYF.

This sequence joins TRBV7-2 and TRBJ1-5; 8 bases map to TRBD1. The V gene's germline CDR1 is SGHTA and CDR2 FQGNSA. There are 15 residues in the CDR3. Unmatched junction bases numbered 0, after V lost 0 bases and J lost 2 bases. CDR3 sequence reads: CASSLATGGNQPQHF. As DNA, the CDR3 is TGTGCCAGCAGCTTAGCGACAGGGGGCAATCAGCCCCAGCATTTT.

The sample holds a few counts of this clone. The chain couples TRBV29-1 to TRBJ1-2; a possible D gene is TRBD1 (5 bases). V lost 2 bases to trimming and J lost 8 bases, with 6 bases between them. The CDR3 has 10 residues. Germline V CDR1 and CDR2: SQVTM, ANQGSEA. The CDR3 bases are TGCAGCGTTGAAACAGGAGGCTACACCTTC. It yields the protein CSVETGGYTF.

J is TRBJ2-7 and V is TRBV5-6; 9 bases match TRBD2. This CDR3 has 16 amino acids. With V trimmed by 4 bases and J by 2 bases, 10 bases remained unmatched. Germline CDR1 SGHDT, CDR2 YYEEEE. The CDR3 sequence: CASSQISGGSPYEQYF. The CDR3 region has the DNA TGTGCCAGCAGCCAGATTAGCGGGGGCAGTCCCTACGAGCAGTACTTC.

The chain links TRBV7-9 to TRBJ2-2; D might be TRBD1 (5 bases). Germline CDR1 and CDR2: SEHNR and FQNEAQ (reference sequence). This CDR3 is 17 amino acids long. V was clipped by 6 bases and J by 3 bases, with 20 bases between them. CDR3 protein: CASSSTADTDYTGELFF. The CDR3 bases are TGTGCCAGCAGTTCGACAGCCGACACAGACTACACCGGGGAGCTGTTTTTT.

This chain links TRBV7-9 with TRBJ2-5, with a tentative D call TRBD2 (5 bases). Germline V gene data show CDR1 as SEHNR and CDR2 as FQNEAQ (reference sequence). The V end lost 5 bases, the J end lost 2 bases, and 12 bases lay between the germline ends. This CDR3 has 14 residues. The CDR3 DNA reads TGTGCCAGCAGCGTGACTACTCTTCAAGAGACCCAGTACTTC. It yields the protein CASSVTTLQETQYF.

The rearrangement joins TRBV6-1 to TRBJ2-1; 7 positions match TRBD2. The CDR3 totals 15 residues. Trimming at V came to 2 bases and at J to 5 bases, leaving 6 bases not matched to a gene. CDR1 is MNHNS and CDR2 is SASEGT in the germline V gene. This CDR3 is CASSEQGLRHNEQFF. The CDR3 nucleotides read TGTGCCAGCAGTGAACAGGGACTACGCCACAATGAGCAGTTCTTC.

This rearrangement joins TRBV9 to TRBJ2-7; perhaps TRBD2 as D (5 bases). V lost 2 bases to trimming and J lost 2 bases, with 14 bases between them. The CDR3 spans 15 residues. CDR1 is SGDLS, CDR2 YYNGEE, per germline. DNA of the CDR3: TGTGCCAGCAGCGTCGAGGGATCGATCCCCTACGAGCAGTACTTC. Its translation is CASSVEGSIPYEQYF.

This chain connects TRBV18 to TRBJ1-1; D unclear. Germline lookup yields CDR1 KGHSH and CDR2 LQKENI. V was clipped by 2 bases and J by 1 base, with 8 bases between them. The CDR3 has 14 amino acids. CDR3 DNA: TGTGCCAGCTCACCAGAGGTCTCGAACACTGAAGCTTTCTTT. Translated: CASSPEVSNTEAFF.

The gene calls are TRBV5-8 and TRBJ1-1; the match to TRBD1 covers 11 bases. This CDR3 has 18 amino acids. Germline V gene sequence: CDR1 SGHTS, CDR2 YDEGEE. The ends lost 3 bases at V and 2 bases at J; junction bases unmatched: 12. The DNA for the CDR3 is TGTGCCAGCAGCTGGGATGGGACAGGGGGATTCCCCAACACTGAAGCTTTCTTT. This codes for CASSWDGTGGFPNTEAFF. Supplemented by reference TRBV5-8 and TRBJ1-1, the full variable domain reads EAGVTQSPTHLIKTRGQQATLRCSPISGHTSVYWYQQALGLGLQFLLWYDEGEERNRGNFPPRFSGRQFPNYSSELNVNALELEDSALYLCASSWDGTGGFPNTEAFFGQGTRLTVV.

V usage is TRBV10-3 and J usage is TRBJ2-3; D is perhaps TRBD2 (5 bases). The ends were cut back, 7 bases at V and 2 bases at J, with 19 bases in the middle. CDR1 is ENHRY and CDR2 is SYGVKD in the germline V gene. The CDR3 is made up of 16 amino acids. The CDR3 DNA follows: TGTGCCATCACCTCCCCCGGAGGCCGGGACACAGATACGCAGTATTTT. Its protein product is CAITSPGGRDTDTQYF.

This rearrangement joins TRBV4-1 to TRBJ1-1, with D tentatively TRBD1 (6 bases). The V gene's germline CDR1 is MGHRA and CDR2 YSYEKL. V shed 7 bases and J shed 1 base, with 10 bases lying between them. The CDR3 sequence is 13 residues long. In DNA, the CDR3 is TGCGCCAGCACTCCCAGGGGGAACACTGAAGCTTTCTTT. Its protein is CASTPRGNTEAFF.

J is TRBJ2-5 and V is TRBV19, with D possibly matching TRBD1 (5 bases). This CDR3 is 13 amino acids long. The V gene lost 8 bases and the J gene lost 2 bases, with 12 bases spanning the gap. The germline gives CDR1 LNHDA, CDR2 SQIVND (reference sequence). The CDR3 loop is CASGHPRQETQYF. The CDR3 nucleotides are TGTGCCAGTGGACATCCCCGGCAAGAGACCCAGTACTTC.

This chain links TRBV2 with TRBJ1-5, with 8 bases fitting TRBD1. Looked up from germline, CDR1 is SNHLY and CDR2 is FYNNEI. The trim removed 6 bases at V and 5 bases at J, leaving 6 bases unmatched. The CDR3 covers 14 residues. CDR3 sequence: CASSGTGGDQPQHF. The CDR3 nucleotides are TGTGCCAGCAGCGGCACAGGGGGGGATCAGCCCCAGCATTTT.

The chain uses TRBV7-9 and TRBJ2-1; TRBD2 matches 10 bases. Trimming removed 2 bases from V and 2 bases from J; junction bases left unmatched: 0. The CDR3 totals 15 residues. CDR1 is SEHNR, CDR2 FQNEAQ, per germline (reference sequence). The CDR3, as DNA: TGTGCCAGCAGCTTACTAGCGGGGGCCTACAATGAGCAGTTCTTC. Its protein is CASSLLAGAYNEQFF. Looking up the rest from reference TRBV7-9 and TRBJ2-1 gives the full variable domain: DTGVSQNPRHKITKRGQNVTFRCDPISEHNRLYWYRQTLGQGPEFLTYFQNEAQLEKSRLLSDRFSAERPKGSFSTLEIQRTEQGDSAMYLCASSLLAGAYNEQFFGPGTRLTVL.

This sequence joins TRBV7-9 and TRBJ2-2; 8 positions match TRBD2. The V and J ends lost 5 bases and 12 bases, in that order; junction bases with no gene match: 14. CDR1 is SEHNR, CDR2 FQNEAQ, per germline (reference sequence). This CDR3 is built from 15 residues. CDR3 nucleotides: TGTGCCAGCAGCCCCATCGGGACGGGGGGGGGCAAGCTGTTTTTT. It is translated as CASSPIGTGGGKLFF.

V is TRBV19 and J is TRBJ2-7, with D perhaps matching TRBD1 (5 bases). The V and J ends lost 6 bases and 6 bases respectively, with 18 bases between them. Germline values: CDR1 LNHDA, CDR2 SQIVND (reference sequence). The CDR3 loop spans 14 amino acids. The CDR3 nucleotides are TGTGCCAGTAGCTCCGGGCAGGGCAACACCGAGCAGTACTTC. Encoded protein: CASSSGQGNTEQYF.

V gene TRBV19 combines with J gene TRBJ1-1; 9 bases fit TRBD1. Unmatched junction bases numbered 5, after V lost 6 bases and J lost 3 bases. Germline V gene lookup returns CDR1 LNHDA and CDR2 SQIVND (reference sequence). The CDR3 sequence is 14 residues long. This chain's CDR3 is CASRFRDRDTEAFF. The CDR3 nucleotides are TGTGCCAGTAGATTCCGGGACAGGGACACTGAAGCTTTCTTT.

As concerns this clone: The same CDR3 also results from other DNA sequences found in this sample. The CDR3 nucleotides are TGTGCCAGCAGTTTTGACACAGGGGGCTCCTATGGCTACACCTTC. Protein: CASSFDTGGSYGYTF. J is TRBJ1-2 and V is TRBV27; TRBD1 matches at 9 bases. V shed 3 bases, J shed 4 bases, and the junction held 6 bases outside the gene matches. The CDR3 is made up of 15 amino acids. Germline CDR1 MNHEY, CDR2 SMNVEV (reference sequence).

This clone has just a few counts. J is TRBJ1-1 and V is TRBV6-4; no firm D call. Trimming stripped 4 bases from V and 3 bases from J, with 18 bases between. The CDR3 has 16 amino acids. CDR1 is MRHNA, CDR2 SNTAGT, per germline. The CDR3 DNA follows: TGTGCCAGCAGTGTTTCCCCGGGAGGAGGGTACACTGAAGCTTTCTTT. Residues: CASSVSPGGGYTEAFF.

A single count supports this clone. The chain employs TRBV5-6 and TRBJ2-7; 9 bases fit TRBD1. V lost 4 bases to trimming and J lost 3 bases; unmatched junction nucleotides: 11. The CDR3 spans 16 residues. The germline gives CDR1 SGHDT, CDR2 YYEEEE. In DNA, the CDR3 is TGTGCCAGCAGCCCCCTCCGGGACAGGGCTCTCTACGAGCAGTACTTC. This gives the protein CASSPLRDRALYEQYF.

The chain links TRBV6-1 to TRBJ2-7; TRBD2 matches at 8 bases. The CDR3 covers 13 residues. J gave up 3 bases and V 2 bases, and 0 bases lay outside the gene matches. Germline V CDR1 and CDR2: MNHNS, SASEGT. Here the CDR3 reads CASSESGSYEQYF. The CDR3 DNA is TGTGCCAGCAGTGAAAGCGGGAGCTACGAGCAGTACTTC.

The V call is TRBV27, the J call TRBJ2-7; tentative D call: TRBD1 (5 bases). This CDR3 contains 15 residues. V was cut by 3 bases and J by 0 bases, with 12 bases left in between. Looked up from germline, CDR1 is MNHEY and CDR2 is SMNVEV (reference sequence). The CDR3 protein is CASSFGQGYSYEQYF. The CDR3 DNA reads as TGTGCCAGCAGTTTTGGGCAGGGCTACTCCTACGAGCAGTACTTC.